This T cell receptor (beta chain) is drawn from a study of shared clonotypes between healthy human individuals. Study-wide results and caveats: Some clonotypes were shared by all four sorted-subset donors, while others were not shared. The non-shared ones had lower generation probabilities than the shared ones.

Sequencing used immunoSEQ multiplex PCR; TCRdb keeps in-frame clones, though not all of them. The repertoire holds roughly 2,300,000 clones, with just under 95% as singletons. As regards this clone: Its cognate antigen is unknown.

Germline loops: CDR1 WNHNN, CDR2 SYGVQD (reference sequence). V lost 3 bases, J lost 0 bases, and 3 bases stayed unmatched. This CDR3 is built from 16 residues. The sample was naive CD4+ T cells from PBMCs. Subset defined: CD45RA+ positively selected. This chain links TRBV10-1 with TRBJ2-7; 12 nucleotides line up with TRBD2. The sequence derives from a man aged 18 to 35 in good health. Some clones in this sample may be carry-over from other donors' samples. The CDR3, as DNA: TGCGCCAGCAGTGATTCGACTAGCGGGAGCTCCTACGAGCAGTACTTC. This gives the protein CASSDSTSGSSYEQYF.